These 6 T cell receptor beta chains were sequenced from one sample in a study of T cell changes during pregnancy in multiple sclerosis. Measured with immunoSEQ multiplex PCR; TCRdb has only the in-frame clones, and not every one. The data contain roughly 70,000 clones, approximately 92% of them singletons. Sample: peripheral blood, taken before pregnancy. The receptor set was obtained from a female donor with multiple sclerosis, enrolled in a pregnancy study.

On this clone: A much more abundant neighbour one base away suggests this may be a read error. The rearrangement links TRBV14 to TRBJ2-1, with 7 bases lining up with TRBD1. Trimming at V came to 6 bases and at J to 4 bases, leaving 3 bases not matched to a gene. Germline CDR1 is SGHDN and CDR2 is FVKESK. This CDR3 region has 13 residues. Here the CDR3 reads CASSRQGYNEQFF. DNA for the CDR3: TGTGCCAGCAGTCGACAGGGATACAATGAGCAGTTCTTC.

This chain links TRBV11-3 with TRBJ2-1; D is perhaps TRBD1 (6 bases). The CDR3 spans 14 residues. V shed 5 bases and J shed 7 bases, with 15 bases lying between them. Germline V gives CDR1 SGHNT, CDR2 YENEEA. The CDR3 protein is CASSPSPGHNEQFF. For the CDR3, the DNA is TGTGCCAGCAGCCCCTCCCCGGGACATAATGAGCAGTTCTTC.

The chain links TRBV10-3 to TRBJ1-1; D is ambiguous. The V end was cut by 2 bases, the J end by 0 bases, with 10 bases between. In germline, CDR1 is ENHRY, CDR2 SYGVKD. The CDR3 is 15 residues long. The CDR3 spells CAISEKAGLNTEAFF. For the CDR3, the DNA is TGTGCCATCAGTGAGAAGGCAGGATTGAACACTGAAGCTTTCTTT.

This chain uses TRBV7-3 with TRBJ2-1; 8 bases align to TRBD2. Unmatched junction bases numbered 5, after V lost 5 bases and J lost 5 bases. CDR3 length: 14 residues. Looked up from germline, CDR1 is SGHTA and CDR2 is FQGTGA. CDR3 coding DNA: TGTGCCAGCAGCGACGGGGGGGGGCACAATGAGCAGTTCTTC. It specifies CASSDGGGHNEQFF. Variable domain in full (rest from reference TRBV7-3 and TRBJ2-1): GAGVSQTPSNKVTEKGKYVELRCDPISGHTALYWYRQSLGQGPEFLIYFQGTGAADDSGLPNDRFFAVRPEGSVSTLKIQRTERGDSAVYLCASSDGGGHNEQFFGPGTRLTVL.

The rearrangement links TRBV11-2 to TRBJ1-4; tentatively, D is TRBD1 (6 bases). Germline assignment: CDR1 SGHAT and CDR2 FQNNGV. Trimming shortened V by 5 bases and J by 2 bases, and 15 bases separated the two germline ends. The CDR3 totals 16 residues. The CDR3 coding sequence is TGTGCCAGCAGCCCGTCCGCGGGGGCGACTAATGAAAAACTGTTTTTT. This translates into CASSPSAGATNEKLFF.

This chain connects TRBV9 to TRBJ2-5; TRBD1 matches 9 bases. CDR1 and CDR2 from the germline V gene are SGDLS and YYNGEE. This CDR3 is 15 amino acids long. With 4 bases clipped from V and 4 bases from J, the junction kept 8 bases outside the gene matches. CDR3 nucleotides: TGTGCCAGCAGCACCGAAGGGACAGGGCGAGAGACCCAGTACTTC. Translation gives CASSTEGTGRETQYF. The whole variable domain, filled in from reference TRBV9 and TRBJ2-5, reads DSGVTQTPKHLITATGQRVTLRCSPRSGDLSVYWYQQSLDQGLQFLIQYYNGEERAKGNILERFSAQQFPDLHSELNLSSLELGDSALYFCASSTEGTGRETQYFGPGTRLLVL.